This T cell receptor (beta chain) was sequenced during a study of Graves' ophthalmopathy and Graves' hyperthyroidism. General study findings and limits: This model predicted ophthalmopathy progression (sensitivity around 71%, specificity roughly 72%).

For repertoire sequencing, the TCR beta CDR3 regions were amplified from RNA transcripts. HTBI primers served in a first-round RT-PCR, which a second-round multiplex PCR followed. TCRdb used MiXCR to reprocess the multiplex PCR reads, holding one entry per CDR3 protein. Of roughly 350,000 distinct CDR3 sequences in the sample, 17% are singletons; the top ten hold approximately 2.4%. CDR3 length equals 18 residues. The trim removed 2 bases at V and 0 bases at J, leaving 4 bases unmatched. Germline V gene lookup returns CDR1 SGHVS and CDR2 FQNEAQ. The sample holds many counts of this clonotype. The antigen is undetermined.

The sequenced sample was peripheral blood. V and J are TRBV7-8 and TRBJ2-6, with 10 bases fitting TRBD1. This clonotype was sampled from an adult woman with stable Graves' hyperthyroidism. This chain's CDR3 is CASSLRDRGGSGANVLTF. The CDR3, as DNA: TGTGCCAGCAGCTTACGGGACAGGGGAGGCTCTGGGGCCAACGTCCTGACTTTC.